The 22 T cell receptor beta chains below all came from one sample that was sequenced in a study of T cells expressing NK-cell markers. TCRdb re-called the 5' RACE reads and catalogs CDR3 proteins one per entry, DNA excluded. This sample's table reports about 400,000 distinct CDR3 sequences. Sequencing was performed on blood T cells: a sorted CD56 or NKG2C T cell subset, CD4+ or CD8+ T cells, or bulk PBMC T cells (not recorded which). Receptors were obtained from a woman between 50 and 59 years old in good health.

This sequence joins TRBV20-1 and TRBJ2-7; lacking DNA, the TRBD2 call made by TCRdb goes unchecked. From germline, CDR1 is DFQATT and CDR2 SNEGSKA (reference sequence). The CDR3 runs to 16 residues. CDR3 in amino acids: CSARDLFPREAYEQYF.

The chain's CDR3 is CASSRDRDYNSPLHF. The rearrangement links TRBV14 to TRBJ1-6; TCRdb's assignment of TRBD1 cannot be checked, as there is no DNA. CDR3 size: 15 residues. The germline CDR1 and CDR2 sequences are SGHDN and FVKESK.

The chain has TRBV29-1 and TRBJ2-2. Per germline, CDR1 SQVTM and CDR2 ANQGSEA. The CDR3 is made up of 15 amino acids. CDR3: CSVAPIPGNTGELFF.

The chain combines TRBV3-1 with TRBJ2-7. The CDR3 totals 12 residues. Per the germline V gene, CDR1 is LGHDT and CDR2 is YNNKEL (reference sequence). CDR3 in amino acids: CASSPGRHEQYF.

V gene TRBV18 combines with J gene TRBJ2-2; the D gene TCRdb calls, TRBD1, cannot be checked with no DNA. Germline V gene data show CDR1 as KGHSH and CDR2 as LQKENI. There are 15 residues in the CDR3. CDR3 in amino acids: CASSSQQGNTGELFF.

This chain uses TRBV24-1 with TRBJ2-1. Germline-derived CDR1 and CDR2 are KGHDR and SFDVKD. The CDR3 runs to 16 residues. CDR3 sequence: CATSDLTSSSYNEQFF.

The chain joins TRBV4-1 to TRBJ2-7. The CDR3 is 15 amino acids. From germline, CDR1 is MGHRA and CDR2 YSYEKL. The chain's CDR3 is CASSRRTGASYEQYF.

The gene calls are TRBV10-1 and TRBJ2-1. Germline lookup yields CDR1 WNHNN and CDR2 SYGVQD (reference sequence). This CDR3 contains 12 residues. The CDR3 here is CASGDLINEQFF.

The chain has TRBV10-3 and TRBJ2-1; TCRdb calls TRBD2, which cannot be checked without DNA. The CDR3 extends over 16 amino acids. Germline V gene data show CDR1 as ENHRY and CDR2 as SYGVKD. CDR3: CAISGSGRSSYNEQFF.

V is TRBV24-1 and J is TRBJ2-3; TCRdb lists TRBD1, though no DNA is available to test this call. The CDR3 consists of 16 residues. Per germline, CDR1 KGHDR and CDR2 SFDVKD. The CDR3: CATSYSGTDFTDTQYF.

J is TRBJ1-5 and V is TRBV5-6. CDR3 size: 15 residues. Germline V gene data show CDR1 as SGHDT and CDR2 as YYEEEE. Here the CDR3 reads CASSLEGYGREPQHF.

The CDR3 spells CASTPGDPYEQYF. The chain joins TRBV6-5 to TRBJ2-7. The length of the CDR3 is 13 residues. Germline CDR1 and CDR2: MNHEY and SVGAGI.

The chain's CDR3 is CSALASGSLTEQFF. The chain recombines TRBV20-1 with TRBJ2-1; TCRdb's D gene call, TRBD2, goes unchecked for lack of DNA. The CDR3 length is 14 residues. Germline V CDR1 and CDR2: DFQATT, SNEGSKA (reference sequence).

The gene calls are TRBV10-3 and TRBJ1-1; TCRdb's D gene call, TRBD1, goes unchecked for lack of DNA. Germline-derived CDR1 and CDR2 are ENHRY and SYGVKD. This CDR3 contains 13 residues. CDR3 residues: CAIYRDMNTEAFF.

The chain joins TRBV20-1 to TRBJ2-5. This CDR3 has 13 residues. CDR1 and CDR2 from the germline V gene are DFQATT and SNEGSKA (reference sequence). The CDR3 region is CSARDSPKETQYF.

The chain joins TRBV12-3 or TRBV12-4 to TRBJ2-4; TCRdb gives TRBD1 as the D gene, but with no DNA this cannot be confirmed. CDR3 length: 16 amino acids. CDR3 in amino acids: CASSRTVPMSKNIQYF.

The CDR3 spells CASSLVGTPSNEQFF. The chain employs TRBV5-1 and TRBJ2-1. Germline V gene data show CDR1 as SGHRS and CDR2 as YFSETQ. The CDR3 runs 15 residues.

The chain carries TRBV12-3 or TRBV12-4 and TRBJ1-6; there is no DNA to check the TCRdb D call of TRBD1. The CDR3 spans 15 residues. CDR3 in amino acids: CASSPSTVNNSPLHF.

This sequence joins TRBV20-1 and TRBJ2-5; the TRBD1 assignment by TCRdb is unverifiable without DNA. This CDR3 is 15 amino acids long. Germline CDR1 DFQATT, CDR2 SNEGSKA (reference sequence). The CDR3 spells CSAAFVQGMGETQYF.

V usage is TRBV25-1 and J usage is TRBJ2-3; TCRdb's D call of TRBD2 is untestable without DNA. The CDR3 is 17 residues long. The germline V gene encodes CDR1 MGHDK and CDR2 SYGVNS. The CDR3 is CASSLGLAGVCTDTQYF.

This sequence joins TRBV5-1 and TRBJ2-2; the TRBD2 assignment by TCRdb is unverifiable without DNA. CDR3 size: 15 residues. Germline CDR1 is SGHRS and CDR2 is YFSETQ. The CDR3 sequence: CASSLAGGNTGELFF.

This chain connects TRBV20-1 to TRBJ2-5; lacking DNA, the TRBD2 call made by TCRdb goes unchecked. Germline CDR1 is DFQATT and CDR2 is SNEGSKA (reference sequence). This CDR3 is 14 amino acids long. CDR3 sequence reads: CSASKRETQETQYF.